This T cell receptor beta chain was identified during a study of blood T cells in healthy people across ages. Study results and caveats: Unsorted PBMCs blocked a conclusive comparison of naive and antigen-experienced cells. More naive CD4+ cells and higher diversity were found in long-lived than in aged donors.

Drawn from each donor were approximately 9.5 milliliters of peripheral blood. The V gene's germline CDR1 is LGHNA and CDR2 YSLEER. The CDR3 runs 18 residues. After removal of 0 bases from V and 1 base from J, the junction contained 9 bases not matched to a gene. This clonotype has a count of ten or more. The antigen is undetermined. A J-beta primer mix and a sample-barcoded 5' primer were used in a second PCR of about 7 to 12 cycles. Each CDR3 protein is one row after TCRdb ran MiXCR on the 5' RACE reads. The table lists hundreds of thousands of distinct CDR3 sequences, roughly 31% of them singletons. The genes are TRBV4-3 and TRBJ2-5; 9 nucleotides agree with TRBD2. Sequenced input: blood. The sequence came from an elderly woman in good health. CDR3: CASSQDRFGSGGQETQYF. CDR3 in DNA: TGCGCCAGCAGCCAAGATAGGTTTGGTAGCGGGGGCCAAGAGACCCAGTACTTC.